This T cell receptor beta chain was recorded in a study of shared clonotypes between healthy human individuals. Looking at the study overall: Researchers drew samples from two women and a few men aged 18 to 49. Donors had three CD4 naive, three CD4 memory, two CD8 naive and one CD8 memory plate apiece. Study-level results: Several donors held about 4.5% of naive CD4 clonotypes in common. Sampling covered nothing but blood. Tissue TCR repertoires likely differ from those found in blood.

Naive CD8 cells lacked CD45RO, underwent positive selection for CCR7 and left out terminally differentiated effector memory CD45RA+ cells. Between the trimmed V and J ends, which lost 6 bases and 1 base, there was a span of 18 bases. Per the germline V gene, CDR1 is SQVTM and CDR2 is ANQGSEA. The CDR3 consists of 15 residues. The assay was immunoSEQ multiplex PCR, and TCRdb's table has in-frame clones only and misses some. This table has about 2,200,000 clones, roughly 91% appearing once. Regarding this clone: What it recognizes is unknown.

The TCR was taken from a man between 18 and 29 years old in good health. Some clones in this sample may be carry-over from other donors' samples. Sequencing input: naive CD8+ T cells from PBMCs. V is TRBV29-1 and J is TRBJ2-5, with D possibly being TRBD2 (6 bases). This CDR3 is CSVGRLATLQETQYF. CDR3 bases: TGCAGCGTCGGTCGGCTAGCGACCCTCCAAGAGACCCAGTACTTC. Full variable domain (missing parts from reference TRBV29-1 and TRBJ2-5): SAVISQKPSRDICQRGTSLTIQCQVDSQVTMMFWYRQQPGQSLTLIATANQGSEATYESGFVIDKFPISRPNLTFSTLTVSNMSPEDSSIYLCSVGRLATLQETQYFGPGTRLLVL.